A selection of T cell receptor beta chains follows, all from one sample in a study of T cells after yellow fever vaccination. In TCRdb, the 5' RACE reads were re-called with MiXCR into one record per CDR3 protein. The profile shows nearly 70,000 distinct CDR3 sequences, over 6% of them singletons. Source: CD8+ T cells sorted from PBMCs, taken 45 days after the first yellow fever vaccination. The receptors were sampled from a man in his late teens or twenties who received the YFV17D yellow fever vaccine. The CDR3 runs from the conserved cysteine through the conserved F or W. The order of the fields is clone size, D gene, J gene, V gene, CDR3 DNA, CDR3 protein. The D gene is left open where the match is weak. The size field is filled for only some rows; it gives once, few, many or a size class.

clone_size: many
d_call: TRBD1
j_call: TRBJ2-3
v_call: TRBV28
cdr3_nt: TGTGCCAGCAGACCTCGGACAGGGTACACGCAGTATTTT
cdr3_aa: CASRPRTGYTQYF

clone_size: many
d_call: NA
j_call: TRBJ2-2
v_call: TRBV4-2
cdr3_nt: TGTGCCAGCAGCCAAGAAGCGCTAACGACTTCGGAGTCCGGGGAGCTGTTTTTT
cdr3_aa: CASSQEALTTSESGELFF

clone_size: many
d_call: NA
j_call: TRBJ2-2
v_call: TRBV7-3
cdr3_nt: TGTGCCAGCAGCTTAAGTTCAGAGGGGCCGGACACCGGGGAGCTGTTTTTT
cdr3_aa: CASSLSSEGPDTGELFF

clone_size: many
d_call: NA
j_call: TRBJ1-1
v_call: TRBV6-5
cdr3_nt: TGTGCCAGCAGTTACGGGGCCTACGGGCGCGTCACTGAAGCTTTCTTT
cdr3_aa: CASSYGAYGRVTEAFF

clone_size: many
d_call: TRBD1
j_call: TRBJ2-5
v_call: TRBV12-3/TRBV12-4
cdr3_nt: TGTGCCAGCAGTACGCGACAGGGAAAAGAGACCCAGTACTTC
cdr3_aa: CASSTRQGKETQYF

clone_size: NA
d_call: NA
j_call: TRBJ1-1
v_call: TRBV5-1
cdr3_nt: TGCGCCAGCAAGCCCAATCAAGTAGGTTTGGCGAACACTGAAGCTTTCTTT
cdr3_aa: CASKPNQVGLANTEAFF

clone_size: many
d_call: TRBD2
j_call: TRBJ2-3
v_call: TRBV12-3/TRBV12-4
cdr3_nt: TGTGCCAGCAGCTCACTAGCGGGCGGCACAGATACGCAGTATTTT
cdr3_aa: CASSSLAGGTDTQYF

clone_size: many
d_call: NA
j_call: TRBJ1-2
v_call: TRBV4-2
cdr3_nt: TGTGCCAGCAGCCAAGAAAGGTATAATGGCTACACCTTC
cdr3_aa: CASSQERYNGYTF

clone_size: NA
d_call: NA
j_call: TRBJ1-2
v_call: TRBV28
cdr3_nt: TGTGCCAGCAGTTTCGTAGGGTCGACTGGCTACACCTTC
cdr3_aa: CASSFVGSTGYTF

clone_size: NA
d_call: NA
j_call: TRBJ2-7
v_call: TRBV3-1
cdr3_nt: TGTGCCAGCAGCCACTCTCACTCCTACGAGCAGTACTTC
cdr3_aa: CASSHSHSYEQYF

clone_size: NA
d_call: NA
j_call: TRBJ1-2
v_call: TRBV6-4
cdr3_nt: TGTGCCAGCAGTGAGGGCGAATCGGATGGCTACACCTTC
cdr3_aa: CASSEGESDGYTF

clone_size: many
d_call: TRBD1
j_call: TRBJ2-7
v_call: TRBV7-2
cdr3_nt: TGTGCCAGCAGCCCGAGGACAGGGTACTACGAGCAGTACTTC
cdr3_aa: CASSPRTGYYEQYF

clone_size: many
d_call: NA
j_call: TRBJ1-1
v_call: TRBV29-1
cdr3_nt: TGCAGCGTTGCCAGGATGAACACTGAAGCTTTCTTT
cdr3_aa: CSVARMNTEAFF

clone_size: few
d_call: TRBD2
j_call: TRBJ2-4
v_call: TRBV20-1
cdr3_nt: TGCAGTGCTAGAGATCTCAGCGGGGGGGCGGGGGGAAACATTCAGTACTTC
cdr3_aa: CSARDLSGGAGGNIQYF

clone_size: many
d_call: NA
j_call: TRBJ1-1
v_call: TRBV7-6
cdr3_nt: TGTGCCAGCAGCTTAGAAGGTTTGAACACTGAAGCTTTCTTT
cdr3_aa: CASSLEGLNTEAFF

clone_size: many
d_call: TRBD2
j_call: TRBJ2-2
v_call: TRBV23-1
cdr3_nt: TGCGCCAGCAGTCAGAGGGGAGGGGTCGGCGGGGAGCTGTTTTTT
cdr3_aa: CASSQRGGVGGELFF

clone_size: many
d_call: TRBD1
j_call: TRBJ1-5
v_call: TRBV15
cdr3_nt: TGTGCCACCAGCATAGGGACAGCTAACAATCAGCCCCAGCATTTT
cdr3_aa: CATSIGTANNQPQHF

clone_size: many
d_call: NA
j_call: TRBJ2-5
v_call: TRBV6-2/TRBV6-3
cdr3_nt: TGTGCCAGCAGTTACTCCCAGGATGGAGAGACCCAGTACTTC
cdr3_aa: CASSYSQDGETQYF

clone_size: many
d_call: TRBD2
j_call: TRBJ2-1
v_call: TRBV27
cdr3_nt: TGTGCCAGCCAGACTAGCATCGATGAGCAGTTCTTC
cdr3_aa: CASQTSIDEQFF

clone_size: NA
d_call: NA
j_call: TRBJ1-6
v_call: TRBV19
cdr3_nt: TGTGCCAGTAGTATTCTGAATTCACCCCTCCACTTT
cdr3_aa: CASSILNSPLHF

clone_size: many
d_call: NA
j_call: TRBJ1-2
v_call: TRBV20-1
cdr3_nt: TGCAGTGCTAGAGGCGGATATCAAAGGACTAACTATGGCTACACCTTC
cdr3_aa: CSARGGYQRTNYGYTF

clone_size: many
d_call: NA
j_call: TRBJ2-3
v_call: TRBV27
cdr3_nt: TGTGCCAGCAGTTCGGGGCCAACACCAGATACGCAGTATTTT
cdr3_aa: CASSSGPTPDTQYF

clone_size: NA
d_call: NA
j_call: TRBJ1-1
v_call: TRBV4-2
cdr3_nt: TGTGCCAGCAGCCAAGTGGGAGGAACCACTGAAGCTTTCTTT
cdr3_aa: CASSQVGGTTEAFF

clone_size: many
d_call: TRBD1
j_call: TRBJ2-7
v_call: TRBV5-1
cdr3_nt: TGCGCCAGCAGCTGGGGACAGGAGGCCTACGAGCAGTACTTC
cdr3_aa: CASSWGQEAYEQYF

clone_size: few
d_call: NA
j_call: TRBJ2-1
v_call: TRBV11-2
cdr3_nt: TGTGCCAGCAGCCCGGGACTCACCTACAATGAGCAGTTCTTC
cdr3_aa: CASSPGLTYNEQFF

clone_size: NA
d_call: TRBD2
j_call: TRBJ2-1
v_call: TRBV10-3
cdr3_nt: TGTGCCATCAGTGACAAGAGCGGGGGGGCCCTCGATGAGCAGTTCTTC
cdr3_aa: CAISDKSGGALDEQFF

clone_size: many
d_call: NA
j_call: TRBJ2-7
v_call: TRBV27
cdr3_nt: TGTGCCAGCAGTCCCACCCGCATACCAGAATACGAGCAGTACTTC
cdr3_aa: CASSPTRIPEYEQYF

clone_size: many
d_call: TRBD1
j_call: TRBJ2-3
v_call: TRBV5-1
cdr3_nt: TGCGCCAGCAGCTTGAGGACAGGGTCGGATACGCAGTATTTT
cdr3_aa: CASSLRTGSDTQYF

clone_size: many
d_call: TRBD2
j_call: TRBJ2-1
v_call: TRBV10-3
cdr3_nt: TGTGCCACCAGACTAGCGGGTAGCTCCTACAATGAGCAGTTCTTC
cdr3_aa: CATRLAGSSYNEQFF

clone_size: NA
d_call: NA
j_call: TRBJ1-2
v_call: TRBV12-3/TRBV12-4
cdr3_nt: TGTGCCAGCAGTTCGGGACGACGGAGCTATGGCTACACCTTC
cdr3_aa: CASSSGRRSYGYTF

clone_size: many
d_call: TRBD1
j_call: TRBJ2-5
v_call: TRBV7-2
cdr3_nt: TGTGCCAGCAGTCCCGGGACAGGGGTTTCAGAGACCCAGTACTTC
cdr3_aa: CASSPGTGVSETQYF

clone_size: few
d_call: NA
j_call: TRBJ1-1
v_call: TRBV20-1
cdr3_nt: TGCAGTGCTAGAGCCCCTGAGGGTCACACTGAAGCTTTCTTT
cdr3_aa: CSARAPEGHTEAFF

clone_size: NA
d_call: TRBD1
j_call: TRBJ2-7
v_call: TRBV5-1
cdr3_nt: TGCGCCAGCAACTCCGGGACAGGGGTCTACGAGCAGTACTTC
cdr3_aa: CASNSGTGVYEQYF

clone_size: few
d_call: NA
j_call: TRBJ1-5
v_call: TRBV15
cdr3_nt: TGTGCCACCAGCTCAGGGTTCGGGCAGCCCCAGCATTTT
cdr3_aa: CATSSGFGQPQHF

clone_size: many
d_call: NA
j_call: TRBJ1-5
v_call: TRBV6-5
cdr3_nt: TGTGCCAGCAGTTACTCGCCCAATCAGCCCCAGCATTTT
cdr3_aa: CASSYSPNQPQHF

clone_size: many
d_call: NA
j_call: TRBJ2-4
v_call: TRBV12-3/TRBV12-4
cdr3_nt: TGTGCCAGCAGGGGGGACAAAAACATTCAGTACTTC
cdr3_aa: CASRGDKNIQYF

clone_size: many
d_call: TRBD1
j_call: TRBJ2-1
v_call: TRBV6-1
cdr3_nt: TGTGCCAGCAGTGCGGGACAGGGCCCTTACAATGAGCAGTTCTTC
cdr3_aa: CASSAGQGPYNEQFF

clone_size: many
d_call: NA
j_call: TRBJ1-1
v_call: TRBV29-1
cdr3_nt: TGCAGCGTTGGGGAGAACACTGAAGCTTTCTTT
cdr3_aa: CSVGENTEAFF

clone_size: many
d_call: TRBD2
j_call: TRBJ2-1
v_call: TRBV7-9
cdr3_nt: TGTGCCAGCAGCTCTCCTAGCGGGGGAACCTACAATGAGCAGTTCTTC
cdr3_aa: CASSSPSGGTYNEQFF

clone_size: NA
d_call: TRBD1
j_call: TRBJ1-1
v_call: TRBV5-1
cdr3_nt: TGCGCCAGCAGCTTCAGGGGGAAGAACACTGAAGCTTTCTTT
cdr3_aa: CASSFRGKNTEAFF

clone_size: many
d_call: NA
j_call: TRBJ1-2
v_call: TRBV6-6
cdr3_nt: TGTGCCAGCAGTTGGGGGACTGATGGCTACACCTTC
cdr3_aa: CASSWGTDGYTF

clone_size: many
d_call: NA
j_call: TRBJ2-5
v_call: TRBV14
cdr3_nt: TGTGCCAGCAGCCAACGTTACCAAGAGACCCAGTACTTC
cdr3_aa: CASSQRYQETQYF